This T cell receptor beta chain comes out of a study of T-cell reconstitution after alpha-beta-depleted transplantation in children. Findings and caveats of the study: A year post-transplant, T-cell counts and diversity derived mostly from newly produced T cells. Some patients' high day-60 TCRbeta diversity was attributed to recipient cells surviving conditioning. By about two months after transplant, alpha-beta T cells reportedly arose from several hundred graft clones that had expanded.

Unique molecular identifiers were incorporated when the TCRbeta library was constructed. TCRdb redid the calling of the PCR reads with MiXCR, one entry per CDR3 protein. Altogether 200,000 or so distinct CDR3 sequences are present, roughly 6% being singletons, with the ten largest covering 4.5%. The length of the CDR3 is 17 residues. Trimming cost V 5 bases and J 5 bases; bases outside gene matches: 9. The germline V gene has CDR1 SGHVS and CDR2 FQNEAQ. In its sample, this clonotype was seen many times. Its antigen is unidentified. The input for sequencing was PBMCs, taken before TCRalphabeta/CD19-depleted stem cell transplant. V gene TRBV7-8 combines with J gene TRBJ2-3; 14 bases map to TRBD2. The clonotype originates from a girl in the first two years of life with combined immunodeficiency, due to receive a stem cell transplant. The CDR3 reads CASSPWGTSGGKDTQYF. The CDR3 region has the DNA TGTGCCAGCAGCCCCTGGGGGACTAGCGGGGGAAAAGATACGCAGTATTTT.